The subject of this entry is one TCR beta chain. V lost 5 bases to trimming and J lost 4 bases, with 18 bases between them. Germline lookup yields CDR1 MNHNY and CDR2 SVGAGI (reference sequence). The CDR3 consists of 16 residues. These data come from a study of T cell responses to AZD1222 COVID-19 vaccine. Clones were sequenced by immunoSEQ multiplex PCR, and TCRdb holds only the in-frame ones, with some missing. This repertoire shows 130,000 to 150,000 clones, around 91% found once; its top ten account for 4% to 6%. The sequence derives from an adult in good health. V is TRBV6-6 and J is TRBJ2-1, with a tentative D call TRBD2 (7 bases). The sample was peripheral blood, taken on day 0 of AZD1222 vaccination. CDR3 nucleotides: TGTGCCAGCAGTACCTTTGGCGGGGGCCTTTACAATGAGCAGTTCTTC. The encoded protein is CASSTFGGGLYNEQFF.